One sample yielded the 29 T cell receptor beta chains listed below, sequenced in a study of graft-versus-host responses after intestinal transplantation. No antigen has been identified for these receptors. Here immunoSEQ multiplex PCR was the method, and the copy in TCRdb shows in-frame clones only, minus some. The sample has about 59,000 clones; 94% are singletons. The input for sequencing was unstimulated CD4+ T cells sorted from spleen or lymph node cells, taken before transplant. The source is a human donor who was the organ donor for an intestinal transplant.

This clone showed up just once. V usage is TRBV6-6 and J usage is TRBJ2-1, with 8 bases that match TRBD1. Per germline, CDR1 MNHNY and CDR2 SVGAGI (reference sequence). The CDR3 covers 14 residues. J gave up 2 bases and V 6 bases, and 3 bases lay outside the gene matches. DNA of the CDR3: TGTGCCAGCAGCCGACAGGGGACCTACAATGAGCAGTTCTTC. Its protein product is CASSRQGTYNEQFF.

The V gene is TRBV27, the J gene TRBJ2-1; no clear D. The CDR3 spans 13 residues. Per germline, CDR1 MNHEY and CDR2 SMNVEV (reference sequence). The V gene lost 5 bases and the J gene lost 5 bases, with 10 bases spanning the gap. In DNA form, the CDR3 reads TGTGCCAGCAGTCAACGTTATAACAATGAGCAGTTCTTC. Translation: CASSQRYNNEQFF.

The chain uses TRBV11-2 and TRBJ1-1; D unresolved. Trimming removed 2 bases at V and 5 bases at J, with 12 bases between. This CDR3 has 14 amino acids. Germline CDR1 and CDR2: SGHAT and FQNNGV. CDR3 nucleotides: TGTGCCAGCAGCTTACGTAGCCCCCAAACTGAAGCTTTCTTT. It yields the protein CASSLRSPQTEAFF.

This clone was counted a single time. V is TRBV11-2 and J is TRBJ1-1; D remains unclear. The length of the CDR3 is 14 residues. Per germline, CDR1 SGHAT and CDR2 FQNNGV. V was pared by 3 bases and J by 0 bases, with 8 bases between. As DNA, the CDR3 is TGTGCCAGCAGCTTCAGGCCTATGAACACTGAAGCTTTCTTT. The encoded protein is CASSFRPMNTEAFF.

This chain connects TRBV5-1 to TRBJ2-6; D not certain. The V end lost 4 bases, the J end lost 0 bases, and 14 bases lay between the germline ends. Germline V lookup: CDR1 SGHRS, CDR2 YFSETQ. The CDR3 is 17 amino acids. The CDR3 sequence: CASSADLGFSGANVLTF. As DNA, the CDR3 is TGCGCCAGCAGCGCAGATCTAGGGTTCTCTGGGGCCAACGTCCTGACTTTC.

The V and J genes are TRBV19 and TRBJ2-7, with TRBD2 as a possible D gene (6 bases). Germline CDR1 reads LNHDA; CDR2 reads SQIVND (reference sequence). The CDR3 covers 15 residues. V dropped 4 bases and J dropped 4 bases, with 17 bases sitting between them. The CDR3 nucleotides are TGTGCCAGTAGTACGACAGCTACAAGCGGGTACGAGCAGTACTTC. Protein: CASSTTATSGYEQYF.

This rearrangement joins TRBV7-2 to TRBJ2-1; D might be TRBD2 (5 bases). From germline, CDR1 is SGHTA and CDR2 FQGNSA. Trimming took off 2 bases at V and 3 bases at J, with 11 bases between the two ends. The CDR3 spans 15 residues. In DNA, the CDR3 is TGTGCCAGCAGCTTATCGAGAGAGGGCTACAATGAGCAGTTCTTC. Translating it yields CASSLSREGYNEQFF.

This rearrangement joins TRBV7-2 to TRBJ2-3; weak D call: TRBD2 (6 bases). V was cut by 0 bases and J by 5 bases, with 12 bases left in between. The CDR3 extends over 15 amino acids. Germline V gene sequence: CDR1 SGHTA, CDR2 FQGNSA. CDR3 in amino acids: CASSLAGGRKDTQYF. The CDR3 coding sequence is TGTGCCAGCAGCTTAGCGGGGGGTCGAAAAGATACGCAGTATTTT.

This chain joins TRBV19 and TRBJ2-1; tentatively, D is TRBD2 (6 bases). The CDR3 is 16 amino acids. Looked up from germline, CDR1 is LNHDA and CDR2 is SQIVND (reference sequence). The V end lost 6 bases, the J end lost 4 bases, and 19 bases lay between the germline ends. CDR3 residues: CASRDGRGSPYNEQFF. The CDR3 coding sequence is TGTGCCAGTAGGGACGGGCGGGGTAGTCCGTACAATGAGCAGTTCTTC.

This clone was seen a single time. The gene calls are TRBV4-1 and TRBJ2-3, with TRBD1 matching 10 bases. The trim removed 3 bases at V and 7 bases at J, leaving 16 bases unmatched. The CDR3 runs to 18 residues. Germline V CDR1 and CDR2: MGHRA, YSYEKL. CDR3 loop: CASSHRDRGSPLLNTQYF. For the CDR3, the DNA is TGCGCCAGCAGCCACCGGGACAGGGGTTCCCCCCTCCTAAATACGCAGTATTTT.

This clone has a single count. The V gene is TRBV25-1, the J gene TRBJ1-3; D gene unclear. Germline CDR1 and CDR2: MGHDK and SYGVNS. The CDR3 is 13 residues long. V was pared by 3 bases and J by 0 bases, with 3 bases between. The CDR3: CASSDSSGNTIYF. DNA of the CDR3: TGTGCCAGCAGTGACAGCTCTGGAAACACCATATATTTT. Based on the CDR3 plus reference TRBV25-1 and TRBJ1-3, the full variable domain is EADIYQTPRYLVIGTGKKITLECSQTMGHDKMYWYQQDPGMELHLIHYSYGVNSTEKGDLSSESTVSRIRTEHFPLTLESARPSHTSQYLCASSDSSGNTIYFGEGSWLTVV.

The chain couples TRBV28 to TRBJ1-5; the D is unclear. The V gene's germline CDR1 is MDHEN and CDR2 SYDVKM. The CDR3 spans 16 residues. V lost 3 bases to trimming and J lost 9 bases, with 21 bases between them. In nucleotides, the CDR3 is TGTGCCAGCAGTTTTGGGCAGGATTCCGTAATGTGGCCCCAGCATTTT. As protein: CASSFGQDSVMWPQHF.

The rearrangement links TRBV7-2 to TRBJ2-1; D call uncertain. The CDR3 length is 15 residues. Germline V gene sequence: CDR1 SGHTA, CDR2 FQGNSA. The V and J ends lost 2 bases and 2 bases respectively, with 10 bases between them. CDR3 nucleotides: TGTGCCAGCAGCTTAATGTCCGCTCCCTACAATGAGCAGTTCTTC. It codes for CASSLMSAPYNEQFF.

The gene calls are TRBV11-2 and TRBJ2-1, with D possibly being TRBD2 (6 bases). The CDR3 has 15 residues. The ends were cut back, 6 bases at V and 4 bases at J, with 16 bases in the middle. Germline assignment: CDR1 SGHAT and CDR2 FQNNGV. The CDR3 DNA follows: TGTGCCAGCAGGCTCGCCGGGACTCCGTACAATGAGCAGTTCTTC. As protein: CASRLAGTPYNEQFF. Supplemented by reference TRBV11-2 and TRBJ2-1, the full variable domain reads EAGVAQSPRYKIIEKRQSVAFWCNPISGHATLYWYQQILGQGPKLLIQFQNNGVVDDSQLPKDRFSAERLKGVDSTLKIQPAKLEDSAVYLCASRLAGTPYNEQFFGPGTRLTVL.

The V and J genes are TRBV2 and TRBJ1-2, with 8 bases aligning to TRBD1. V dropped 6 bases and J dropped 3; count of bases not matched to a gene: 12. Germline V gene sequence: CDR1 SNHLY, CDR2 FYNNEI. There are 16 residues in the CDR3. For the CDR3, the DNA is TGTGCCAGCAGCCCTAGGACAGGGCCGGCCCACTATGGCTACACCTTC. It codes for CASSPRTGPAHYGYTF.

This clone appeared a single time. This chain links TRBV7-8 with TRBJ2-3; 10 bases are a match to TRBD2. This CDR3 region has 13 residues. CDR1 SGHVS and CDR2 FQNEAQ come from the germline V gene. Trimming cost V 2 bases and J 13 bases; bases outside gene matches: 6. CDR3 loop: CASSLQRGGLKYF. The CDR3, as DNA: TGTGCCAGCAGCTTACAGCGGGGGGGCCTTAAGTATTTT.

This clone was seen a single time. This rearrangement joins TRBV2 to TRBJ1-1; D perhaps matches TRBD1 (5 bases). This CDR3 region has 11 residues. V dropped 6 bases and J dropped 5 bases, with 7 bases sitting between them. CDR1 and CDR2 (germline): SNHLY, FYNNEI. CDR3 protein: CASRGGTEAFF. CDR3 nucleotides: TGTGCCAGCAGGGGGGGGACTGAAGCTTTCTTT.

This clone occurred a few times. The chain combines TRBV6-4 with TRBJ2-1, with 11 bases aligning to TRBD1. After removal of 6 bases from V and 3 bases from J, the junction contained 4 bases not matched to a gene. Germline-derived CDR1 and CDR2 are MRHNA and SNTAGT. The CDR3 extends over 15 amino acids. DNA for the CDR3: TGTGCCAGCAGCCCCGGGACAGGGGGCTACAATGAGCAGTTCTTC. It encodes CASSPGTGGYNEQFF.

This sequence joins TRBV20-1 and TRBJ1-1, with D possibly matching TRBD1 (6 bases). The CDR3 is 10 residues long. The V end lost 5 bases, the J end lost 11 bases, and 12 bases lay between the germline ends. Germline values: CDR1 DFQATT, CDR2 SNEGSKA (reference sequence). CDR3 coding DNA: TGCAGTGCTCCGGGACACGGGGCTTTCTTT. This encodes CSAPGHGAFF.

This chain uses TRBV7-2 with TRBJ2-5; 7 bases align to TRBD1. V dropped 4 bases and J dropped 4; count of bases not matched to a gene: 3. Germline loops: CDR1 SGHTA, CDR2 FQGNSA. The CDR3 has 13 amino acids. The CDR3: CASSSRGRETQYF. The DNA for the CDR3 is TGTGCCAGCAGCTCAAGGGGGCGAGAGACCCAGTACTTC.

The V and J genes are TRBV6-6 and TRBJ2-1; tentatively, D is TRBD1 or TRBD2 (5 bases each). V lost 4 bases, J lost 3 bases, and 13 bases lay in between. Germline V CDR1 and CDR2: MNHNY, SVGAGI (reference sequence). The CDR3 has 15 amino acids. The CDR3 region is CASSSTGTFYNEQFF. Here the CDR3 DNA reads TGTGCCAGCAGTTCCACCGGGACCTTCTACAATGAGCAGTTCTTC.

This clone was detected once. The CDR3 sequence is CAISDESRGGFWGYTF. CDR3 nucleotide sequence: TGTGCCATCAGTGACGAGAGTCGAGGGGGATTCTGGGGCTACACCTTC. The V gene is TRBV10-3, the J gene TRBJ1-2; a possible D gene is TRBD1 (6 bases). Trimming pared 3 bases from V and 8 bases from J, leaving 22 bases between. This CDR3 comprises 16 residues. Germline CDR1 reads ENHRY; CDR2 reads SYGVKD.

This clone appeared once. The V and J genes are TRBV30 and TRBJ2-4, with TRBD2 matching 7 bases. Germline V lookup: CDR1 GTSNPN, CDR2 SVGIG (reference sequence). Losses at the gene ends were 4 bases for V and 0 bases for J; bases not matched to a gene: 9. The CDR3 spans 16 residues. DNA of the CDR3: TGTGCCTGGACCCCGGGGAGGGGCATAGCCAAAAACATTCAGTACTTC. Residues: CAWTPGRGIAKNIQYF.

This clone has only one observation. The chain uses TRBV7-9 and TRBJ1-1; 8 positions agree with TRBD1. The CDR3 is made up of 13 amino acids. Germline values: CDR1 SEHNR, CDR2 FQNEAQ (reference sequence). The ends lost 5 bases at V and 4 bases at J; junction bases unmatched: 3. CDR3 bases: TGTGCCAGCAGCAAAACAGGGGGCACTGAAGCTTTCTTT. It yields the protein CASSKTGGTEAFF.

This clone was seen only a few times. V usage is TRBV7-9 and J usage is TRBJ1-3; 7 bases align to TRBD1. The V segment lost 5 bases and the J segment 4 bases; nucleotides outside the gene matches: 8. This CDR3 comprises 15 residues. The germline gives CDR1 SEHNR, CDR2 FQNEAQ (reference sequence). The CDR3 is CASSPGTATGNTIYF. Written as DNA, the CDR3 is TGTGCCAGCAGCCCCGGGACAGCTACCGGAAACACCATATATTTT.

V gene TRBV6-5 combines with J gene TRBJ1-4; D remains ambiguous. This CDR3 comprises 12 residues. V lost 2 bases, J lost 8 bases, and 6 bases lay in between. Germline assignment: CDR1 MNHEY and CDR2 SVGAGI. This CDR3 reads CASSYAGEKLFF. CDR3 nucleotides: TGTGCCAGCAGTTACGCGGGGGAAAAACTGTTTTTT.

Written as DNA, the CDR3 is TGTGCCAGCAGAGACAGCAACGTCGCGGGGGGGTTCCACAATGAGCAGTTCTTC. The encoded protein is CASRDSNVAGGFHNEQFF. The chain has TRBV2 and TRBJ2-1, with 9 bases aligning to TRBD2. Germline CDR1 SNHLY, CDR2 FYNNEI. This CDR3 is 18 amino acids long. V gave up 6 bases and J gave up 5 bases; unmatched junction bases: 17.

This chain uses TRBV19 with TRBJ1-6; D unresolved. This CDR3 is built from 15 residues. Germline V gives CDR1 LNHDA, CDR2 SQIVND (reference sequence). V gave up 3 bases and J gave up 7 bases, with 13 bases separating them. CDR3 bases: TGTGCCAGTAGTATTTTGATCGGGAGCAATTCACCCCTCCACTTT. Encoded protein: CASSILIGSNSPLHF.

J is TRBJ2-7 and V is TRBV11-2, with D maybe TRBD2 (5 bases). From germline, CDR1 is SGHAT and CDR2 FQNNGV. Trimming stripped 4 bases from V and 3 bases from J, with 10 bases between. The CDR3 extends over 13 amino acids. The CDR3 sequence: CASSWRAVYEQYF. CDR3 nucleotides: TGTGCCAGCAGCTGGCGGGCGGTCTACGAGCAGTACTTC.